This T cell receptor (beta chain) was sequenced during a study of cytomegalovirus exposure and HLA in healthy donors. CDR3 length equals 15 residues. Trimming pared 1 base from V and 8 bases from J, leaving 15 bases between. Germline CDR1 SGHTA, CDR2 FQGNSA. The sample holds a few counts of this clone. In the PCR, 60 Vbeta and 13 Jbeta primers were used. Repertoires were generated with immunoSEQ multiplex PCR, while TCRdb's copy carries only in-frame clones and drops some. The table has over 110,000 clones, approximately 80% seen once. Material: PBMCs. The rearrangement joins TRBV7-2 to TRBJ2-1; possible D gene TRBD2, 5 bases. The origin of this receptor is a middle-aged woman in good health and CMV-seropositive. In nucleotides, the CDR3 is TGTGCCAGCAGCTTAGTGGCGAGGGCCGGGGATGAGCAGTTCTTC. It is translated as CASSLVARAGDEQFF.